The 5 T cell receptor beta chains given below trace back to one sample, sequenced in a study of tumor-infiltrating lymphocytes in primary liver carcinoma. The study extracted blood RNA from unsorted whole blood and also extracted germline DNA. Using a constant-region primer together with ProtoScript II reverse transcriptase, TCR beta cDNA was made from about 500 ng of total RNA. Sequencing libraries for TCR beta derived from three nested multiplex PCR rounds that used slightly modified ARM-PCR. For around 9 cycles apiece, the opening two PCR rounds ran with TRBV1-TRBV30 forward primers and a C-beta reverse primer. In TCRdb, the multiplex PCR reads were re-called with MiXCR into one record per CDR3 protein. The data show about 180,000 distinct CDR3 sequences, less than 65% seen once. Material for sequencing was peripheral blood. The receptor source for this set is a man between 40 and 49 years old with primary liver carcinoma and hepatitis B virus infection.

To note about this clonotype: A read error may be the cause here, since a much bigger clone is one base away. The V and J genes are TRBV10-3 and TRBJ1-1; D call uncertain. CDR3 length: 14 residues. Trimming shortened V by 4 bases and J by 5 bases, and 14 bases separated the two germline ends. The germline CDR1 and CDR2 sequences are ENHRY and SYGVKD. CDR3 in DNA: TGTGCCATCAGTGGGACCGGGATAGGGACTGAAGCTTTCTTT. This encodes CAISGTGIGTEAFF.

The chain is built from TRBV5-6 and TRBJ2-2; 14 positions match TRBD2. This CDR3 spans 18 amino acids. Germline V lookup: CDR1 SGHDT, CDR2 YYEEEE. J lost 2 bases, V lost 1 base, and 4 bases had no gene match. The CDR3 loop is CASSLFGTSGSNTGELFF. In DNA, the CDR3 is TGTGCCAGCAGCTTGTTCGGGACTAGCGGGAGTAACACCGGGGAGCTGTTTTTT.

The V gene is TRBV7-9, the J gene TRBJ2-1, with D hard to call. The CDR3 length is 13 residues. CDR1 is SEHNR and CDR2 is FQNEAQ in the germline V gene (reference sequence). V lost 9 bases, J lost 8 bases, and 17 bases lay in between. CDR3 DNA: TGTGCCAGTAGCCCGACATTCGGCTATGAGCAGTTCTTC. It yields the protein CASSPTFGYEQFF.

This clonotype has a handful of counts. CDR3 residues: CASSNLAGVEKTQYF. In DNA form, the CDR3 reads TGTGCCAGCAGTAACCTAGCGGGAGTTGAAAAGACCCAGTACTTC. This chain uses TRBV6-6 with TRBJ2-5; 10 bases match TRBD2. Trimming cost V 5 bases and J 6 bases; bases outside gene matches: 9. The germline CDR1 and CDR2 sequences are MNHNY and SVGAGI (reference sequence). CDR3 length: 15 amino acids.

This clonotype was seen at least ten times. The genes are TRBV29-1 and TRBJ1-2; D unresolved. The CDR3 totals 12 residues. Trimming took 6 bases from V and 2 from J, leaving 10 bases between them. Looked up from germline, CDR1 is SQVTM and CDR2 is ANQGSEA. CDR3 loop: CSVAHSNYGYTF. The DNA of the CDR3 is TGCAGCGTCGCACATTCCAACTATGGCTACACCTTC.